Below, 18 T cell receptor beta chains from the same sample are listed, as sequenced in a study of Tregs in tolerant kidney transplant recipients. Data came from immunoSEQ multiplex PCR; TCRdb stores just in-frame clones and leaves some out. Here the sample table reports about 30,000 clones. The material was CD8+ T cells from blood, obtained before the transplant. The receptors here all came from a human donor who received a combined kidney and bone marrow transplant.

On this clone itself: The CDR3 end falls 3 residues outside the read, so it is completed with the germline J gene. The chain recombines TRBV2 with TRBJ2-5; 11 positions agree with TRBD1. Germline assignment: CDR1 SNHLY and CDR2 FYNNEI. The CDR3 loop spans 16 amino acids. V was pared by 3 bases and J by 2 bases, with 5 bases of the junction left unmatched. CDR3 DNA (partial): TGTGCCAGCAGTGACCCGGGACAGGGGGGACAAGAGACC. It is translated as CASSDPGQGGQET. The whole CDR3 protein is CASSDPGQGGQETQYF.

Regarding this clone: The CDR3 end falls 3 residues outside the read, so it is completed with the germline J gene. The chain combines TRBV7-9 with TRBJ2-7; 10 bases line up with TRBD2. The V segment lost 5 bases and the J segment 3 bases; nucleotides outside the gene matches: 7. Per germline, CDR1 SEHNR and CDR2 FQNEAQ (reference sequence). There are 15 residues in the CDR3. This CDR3 is CASSPTLAGVYEQYF. CDR3 bases read: TGTGCCAGCAGCCCAACCCTAGCGGGAGTCTACGAG.

Details on this clone: The DNA ends 3 residues before the CDR3 does, and the rest of the CDR3 is filled in from the germline J gene. The chain has TRBV19 and TRBJ1-5; the match to TRBD1 covers 7 bases. Germline CDR1 reads LNHDA; CDR2 reads SQIVND (reference sequence). There are 16 residues in the CDR3. V was clipped by 4 bases and J by 7 bases; unmatched bases: 13. Incomplete CDR3 DNA: TGTGCCAGTAGTAAAGGGGGCCGCCCGATAAGGCAGCCC. It is translated as CASSKGGRPIRQP. The entire CDR3 reads CASSKGGRPIRQPQHF.

Notes on this clone: The read ends 3 residues early relative to the CDR3; the germline J gene fills the gap. V usage is TRBV19 and J usage is TRBJ1-1, with 10 bases lining up with TRBD1. Germline CDR1 LNHDA, CDR2 SQIVND (reference sequence). V was pared by 7 bases and J by 5 bases, with 4 bases of the junction left unmatched. The CDR3 totals 13 residues. CDR3 DNA, as far as it was read: TGTGCCAGTACGGACAGGGGGGGGACTGAA. Protein sequence: CASTDRGGTE. Given in full, the CDR3 is CASTDRGGTEAFF.

Turning to this clone: The read falls 3 residues short of the CDR3 end, and the missing part is taken from the germline J gene. The chain has TRBV20-1 and TRBJ2-2, with 10 nucleotides matching TRBD2. The CDR3 is 17 residues long. Per germline, CDR1 DFQATT and CDR2 SNEGSKA (reference sequence). Trimming cost V 3 bases and J 0 bases; bases outside gene matches: 7. CDR3 sequence: CSASGLAGETNTGELFF. The CDR3 DNA, read in part, is TGCAGTGCTAGTGGCCTAGCGGGAGAAACGAACACCGGGGAG.

This CDR3 reads CASSNDGQGGYGYTF. CDR3 bases read: TGTGCCAGTAGTAACGACGGACAGGGAGGCTATGGC. The chain employs TRBV19 and TRBJ1-2; 8 nucleotides agree with TRBD1. From the germline J gene comes the end of the CDR3, since the read stops 3 residues before it. V lost 4 bases to trimming and J lost 4 bases; unmatched junction nucleotides: 8. The CDR3 is 15 amino acids. The germline gives CDR1 LNHDA, CDR2 SQIVND (reference sequence).

A note on this clone: Read sequence stops 3 residues before the CDR3 end, and the germline J gene provides the missing end. V gene TRBV20-1 combines with J gene TRBJ2-2; D possibly corresponds to TRBD1 (6 bases). This CDR3 comprises 14 residues. From germline, CDR1 is DFQATT and CDR2 SNEGSKA (reference sequence). Partial CDR3 DNA: TGCGGACTCAACCAGGGGACGAACACCGGGGAG. It codes for CGLNQGTNTGE. Given in full, the CDR3 is CGLNQGTNTGELFF.

Turning to this clone: Coverage ceases 3 residues before the CDR3 finishes, and the germline J gene fills in the end. This rearrangement joins TRBV19 to TRBJ1-1; D is unclear. V lost 5 bases to trimming and J lost 0 bases, with 4 bases between them. Germline CDR1 is LNHDA and CDR2 is SQIVND (reference sequence). The length of the CDR3 is 12 residues. Partial CDR3 DNA: TGTGCCAGTAGTTTTATGAACACTGAA. This translates into CASSFMNTE. The complete CDR3 reads CASSFMNTEAFF.

To note about this clone: The read ends 3 residues early relative to the CDR3; the germline J gene fills the gap. This chain joins TRBV10-3 and TRBJ2-1; 10 bases agree with TRBD2. V gave up 3 bases and J gave up 8 bases; unmatched junction bases: 7. CDR1 is ENHRY and CDR2 is SYGVKD in the germline V gene. This CDR3 region has 15 residues. CDR3 bases read: TGTGCCATCAGTGACCCGGCTAGCGGGAGTTATGAG. Amino acid sequence: CAISDPASGSYE. The full CDR3 is CAISDPASGSYEQFF.

About this clone: Read coverage stops 3 residues before the CDR3 terminus; the germline J gene supplies the remainder. The chain employs TRBV18 and TRBJ2-1, with D tentatively TRBD1 (5 bases). The CDR3 spans 15 residues. Germline loops: CDR1 KGHSH, CDR2 LQKENI. Trimming shortened V by 2 bases and J by 3 bases, and 11 bases separated the two germline ends. The CDR3 region is CASSPEQDSYNEQFF. CDR3 bases read: TGTGCCAGCTCACCAGAACAAGACAGCTACAATGAG.

The part of the CDR3 DNA that was read is TGTGCCAGCAGTGACACTAGCGGGAACACCGGGGAG. Its translation: CASSDTSGNTGE. The full CDR3 sequence reads CASSDTSGNTGELFF. The rearrangement joins TRBV6-4 to TRBJ2-2; TRBD2 agrees at 8 bases. The CDR3 end lies 3 residues beyond the end of the read and is filled in from the germline J gene. The CDR3 is 15 amino acids. V shed 2 bases and J 1 base; nucleotides not matched to a gene: 0. Germline V gene data show CDR1 as MRHNA and CDR2 as SNTAGT.

A remark on this clone: The read finishes 3 residues shy of the CDR3 end, and the germline J gene is used to complete it. V is TRBV2 and J is TRBJ2-1, with D tentatively TRBD2 (8 bases). Germline V gives CDR1 SNHLY, CDR2 FYNNEI. Trimming shortened V by 7 bases and J by 2 bases, and 18 bases separated the two germline ends. The CDR3 is 16 residues long. CDR3 amino acids: CASNPGGTRAYNEQFF. Partial CDR3 DNA: TGTGCCAGCAACCCAGGGGGGACTAGGGCCTACAATGAG.

Note on this clone: The observed sequence ends 3 residues before the CDR3 terminus, with the missing tail filled in from the germline J gene. The V and J genes are TRBV19 and TRBJ2-7, with TRBD2 as a possible D gene (7 bases). The CDR3 loop spans 15 amino acids. The germline V gene has CDR1 LNHDA and CDR2 SQIVND (reference sequence). V shed 5 bases and J shed 1 base, with 15 bases lying between them. The CDR3 DNA, read in part, is TGTGCCAGTAGTTGGGGGGCTAGCGGTTCCTACGAG. This gives the protein CASSWGASGSYE. The whole CDR3 region reads CASSWGASGSYEQYF.

In regard to this clone: The CDR3 end lies 3 residues beyond the end of the read and is filled in from the germline J gene. The chain combines TRBV20-1 with TRBJ1-6; possible D gene TRBD1, 6 bases. There are 15 residues in the CDR3. V was clipped by 2 bases and J by 8 bases, with 16 bases between them. Germline CDR1 reads DFQATT; CDR2 reads SNEGSKA (reference sequence). The CDR3 is CSARIDLGGDSPLHF. The sequenced CDR3 bases are TGCAGTGCTAGAATCGACCTAGGGGGGGATTCACCC.

Turning to this clone: A read error may produce the germline difference seen at one junction end. Sequencing ends 3 residues short of the CDR3 end; the germline J gene provides the rest. The chain joins TRBV7-7 to TRBJ2-1; D gene ambiguous. CDR3 length: 13 residues. The germline V gene encodes CDR1 SSHAT and CDR2 FNYEAQ (reference sequence). Incomplete CDR3 DNA: TGTGCTAGCAACCCCGGTATTCTTACTGAG. This encodes CASNPGILTE. From start to end, the CDR3 is CASNPGILTEQFF.

As concerns this clone: Read coverage stops 3 residues before the CDR3 terminus; the germline J gene supplies the remainder. This chain joins TRBV5-6 and TRBJ2-7; TRBD1 agrees at 9 bases. The CDR3 is 14 residues long. CDR1 SGHDT and CDR2 YYEEEE come from the germline V gene. With 0 bases clipped from V and 2 bases from J, the junction kept 0 bases outside the gene matches. The sequenced CDR3 bases are TGTGCCAGCAGCTTGGGGACAGGGGCCTACGAG. This codes for CASSLGTGAYE. The CDR3 in its entirety is CASSLGTGAYEQYF. Variable domain in full (rest from reference TRBV5-6 and TRBJ2-7): DAGVTQSPTHLIKTRGQQVTLRCSPKSGHDTVSWYQQALGQGPQFIFQYYEEEERQRGNFPDRFSGHQFPNYSSELNVNALLLGDSALYLCASSLGTGAYEQYFGPGTRLTVT.

A remark on this clone: The CDR3 end is not reached by the read, which stops 3 residues before it; the germline J gene fills it in. This chain uses TRBV7-9 with TRBJ2-7, with TRBD1 matching over 7 bases. Germline CDR1 and CDR2: SEHNR and FQNEAQ (reference sequence). This CDR3 region has 13 residues. V trimming: 5 bases; J trimming: 6 bases; junction bases outside the gene matches: 7. The DNA read from the CDR3 is TGTGCCAGCAGCCTGGCCCAGGGGGTCGAG. Translation: CASSLAQGVE. The complete CDR3 sequence is CASSLAQGVEQYF.

Worth noting for this clone: The CDR3 is cut off 3 residues early in the read; its end comes from the germline J gene. The chain recombines TRBV5-6 with TRBJ2-1, with 12 bases aligning to TRBD2. J lost 6 bases, V lost 7 bases, and 2 bases had no gene match. From germline, CDR1 is SGHDT and CDR2 YYEEEE. The CDR3 is 13 amino acids. The sequenced part of the CDR3 DNA is TGTGCCAGCGGACTAGCGGGAACCAATGAG. This translates into CASGLAGTNE. The CDR3 reads in full as CASGLAGTNEQFF.